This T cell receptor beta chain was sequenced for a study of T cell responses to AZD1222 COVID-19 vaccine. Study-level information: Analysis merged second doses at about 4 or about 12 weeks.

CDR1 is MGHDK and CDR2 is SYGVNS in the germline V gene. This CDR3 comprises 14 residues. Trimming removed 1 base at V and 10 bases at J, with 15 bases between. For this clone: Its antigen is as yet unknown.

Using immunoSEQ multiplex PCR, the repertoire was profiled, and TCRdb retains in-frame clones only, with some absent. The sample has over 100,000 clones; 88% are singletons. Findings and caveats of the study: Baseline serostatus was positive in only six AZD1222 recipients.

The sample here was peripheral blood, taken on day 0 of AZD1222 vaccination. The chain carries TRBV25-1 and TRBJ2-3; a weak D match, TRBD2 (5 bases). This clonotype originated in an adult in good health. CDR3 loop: CASSEFTALGAQYF. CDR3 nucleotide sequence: TGTGCCAGCAGTGAATTTACCGCCCTCGGGGCGCAGTATTTT.